Below are 27 T cell receptor beta chains sequenced from a single sample in a study of cytomegalovirus exposure and HLA in healthy donors. This PCR relied on a set of 60 Vbeta primers and 13 Jbeta primers. Data came from immunoSEQ multiplex PCR; TCRdb stores just in-frame clones and leaves some out. The sample records roughly 180,000 clones, about 77% being singletons. The sequencing input was PBMCs. The receptors derive from a female donor in good health and CMV-seronegative.

The V call is TRBV13, the J call TRBJ1-6, with TRBD1 matching 7 bases. Germline CDR1 and CDR2: PRHDT and FYEKMQ (reference sequence). Trimming took 5 bases from V and 5 from J; bases not matched to a gene: 12. The CDR3 is made up of 17 amino acids. DNA for the CDR3: TGTGCCAGCAGCCACTACAATAGGGGGACAGATAATTCACCCCTCCACTTT. Protein sequence: CASSHYNRGTDNSPLHF.

This clone was recorded once. This chain joins TRBV7-2 and TRBJ2-7; perhaps TRBD2 as D (6 bases). CDR3 size: 15 residues. Germline CDR1 SGHTA, CDR2 FQGNSA. The V gene lost 5 bases and the J gene lost 7 bases, with 21 bases spanning the gap. The CDR3 region is CASSGIRGTVGEQYF. The CDR3 coding sequence is TGTGCCAGCAGCGGCATACGCGGGACGGTCGGGGAGCAGTACTTC. Looking up the rest from reference TRBV7-2 and TRBJ2-7 gives the full variable domain: GAGVSQSPSNKVTEKGKDVELRCDPISGHTALYWYRQSLGQGLEFLIYFQGNSAPDKSGLPSDRFSAERTGGSVSTLTIQRTQQEDSAVYLCASSGIRGTVGEQYFGPGTRLTVT.

With regard to this clone: The junction and the germline gene differ at one end; a read error may be behind it. The V and J genes are TRBV7-9 and TRBJ1-1; 9 nucleotides agree with TRBD1. This CDR3 comprises 12 residues. Germline assignment: CDR1 SEHNR and CDR2 FQNEAQ (reference sequence). The CDR3 DNA reads as TGTTCCAGCAGCTTACAGGGGGCTAAAGCTTTCTTT. Translated, it gives CSSSLQGAKAFF. Variable domain in full (rest from reference TRBV7-9 and TRBJ1-1): DTGVSQNPRHKITKRGQNVTFRCDPISEHNRLYWYRQTLGQGPEFLTYFQNEAQLEKSRLLSDRFSAERPKGSFSTLEIQRTEQGDSAMYLCSSSLQGAKAFFGQGTRLTVV.

This clone was observed a single time. This chain uses TRBV5-1 with TRBJ1-1, with 8 bases fitting TRBD1. Per germline, CDR1 SGHRS and CDR2 YFSETQ. This CDR3 region has 15 residues. The ends lost 0 bases at V and 1 base at J; junction bases unmatched: 2. The CDR3 DNA reads as TGCGCCAGCAGCTTGGCCGGGACAGGGAACACTGAAGCTTTCTTT. Translated, it gives CASSLAGTGNTEAFF.

V usage is TRBV9 and J usage is TRBJ2-1, with 13 bases fitting TRBD2. The CDR3 is made up of 15 amino acids. Germline CDR1 reads SGDLS; CDR2 reads YYNGEE. Trimming took 4 bases from V and 8 from J; bases not matched to a gene: 6. The CDR3 region is CASSQTSGGVDEQFF. CDR3 DNA sequence: TGTGCCAGCAGCCAAACTAGCGGGGGGGTAGATGAGCAGTTCTTC.

V gene TRBV9 combines with J gene TRBJ1-1; the D gene is possibly TRBD1 (6 bases). This CDR3 comprises 15 residues. Germline V lookup: CDR1 SGDLS, CDR2 YYNGEE. V shed 4 bases and J shed 1 base, with 14 bases lying between them. CDR3 in amino acids: CASSPGGGANTEAFF. For the CDR3, the DNA is TGTGCCAGCAGCCCAGGTGGGGGGGCGAACACTGAAGCTTTCTTT.

This clone was counted between two and nine times. The chain combines TRBV29-1 with TRBJ2-1, with no clear D. From germline, CDR1 is SQVTM and CDR2 ANQGSEA. V was pared by 6 bases and J by 8 bases, with 11 bases between. This CDR3 is 11 amino acids long. The chain's CDR3 is CSVKRSDEQFF. In DNA form, the CDR3 reads TGCAGCGTCAAGAGGTCCGATGAGCAGTTCTTC.

The J gene is TRBJ1-1, the V gene TRBV6-1, with a possible D match to TRBD1 (5 bases). CDR3 length equals 14 residues. V shed 1 base and J shed 4 bases, with 10 bases lying between them. In germline, CDR1 is MNHNS, CDR2 SASEGT. CDR3 nucleotide sequence: TGTGCCAGCAGTGAAGGAACAGGTTTCACTGAAGCTTTCTTT. Translating gives CASSEGTGFTEAFF.

This clone was detected only once. This chain links TRBV5-1 with TRBJ2-5; 8 bases map to TRBD1. The J call may be wrong; the DNA end is better matched by TRBJ2-7. This CDR3 has 15 amino acids. Germline V lookup: CDR1 SGHRS, CDR2 YFSETQ. The CDR3 DNA sequence: TGCGCCAGCAGCTCGCGACAGGGGACCAACTACGAGCAGTACTTC. Amino acids: CASSSRQGTNYEQYF.

The V call is TRBV10-2, the J call TRBJ2-1, with 7 nucleotides matching TRBD2. This CDR3 region has 15 residues. V lost 5 bases to trimming and J lost 3 bases; unmatched junction nucleotides: 7. Germline lookup yields CDR1 WSHSY and CDR2 SAAADI. The CDR3 nucleotides read TGCGCCAGCAGTCCATCAGCTAGCGGCTACAATGAGCAGTTCTTC. Translation: CASSPSASGYNEQFF.

V is TRBV2 and J is TRBJ1-6; D unresolved. This CDR3 contains 13 residues. Between the trimmed V and J ends, which lost 6 bases and 8 bases, there was a span of 11 bases. CDR1 is SNHLY and CDR2 is FYNNEI in the germline V gene. The CDR3 region has the DNA TGTGCCAGCAGATTAGGCGGGGATTCACCCCTCCACTTT. Protein sequence: CASRLGGDSPLHF.

The chain uses TRBV5-1 and TRBJ2-1; D possibly corresponds to TRBD2 (5 bases). V was shortened by 7 bases and J by 6 bases, with 17 bases between the two germline ends. Per the germline V gene, CDR1 is SGHRS and CDR2 is YFSETQ. The length of the CDR3 is 14 residues. The CDR3 is CASASEGASNEQFF. The CDR3 DNA follows: TGCGCCAGCGCGTCAGAGGGAGCCAGCAATGAGCAGTTCTTC.

V and J are TRBV19 and TRBJ2-3, with D unresolved. Trimming took off 6 bases at V and 0 bases at J, with 7 bases between the two ends. Germline V gene lookup returns CDR1 LNHDA and CDR2 SQIVND (reference sequence). The CDR3 covers 13 residues. The CDR3 DNA follows: TGTGCCAGTAGCTCAGTGAGCACAGATACGCAGTATTTT. This encodes CASSSVSTDTQYF.

This chain connects TRBV16 to TRBJ1-2, with D maybe TRBD1 (6 bases). This CDR3 contains 15 residues. Germline CDR1 KGHSY, CDR2 FQNENV. V was shortened by 3 bases and J by 0 bases, with 11 bases between the two germline ends. The CDR3 sequence: CASSHLQGTNYGYTF. The CDR3 nucleotides are TGTGCCAGCAGCCACCTACAGGGTACTAACTATGGCTACACCTTC.

This chain uses TRBV25-1 with TRBJ2-1; 8 positions agree with TRBD1. The CDR3 contains 15 residues. V lost 1 base to trimming and J lost 5 bases; unmatched junction nucleotides: 4. Germline values: CDR1 MGHDK, CDR2 SYGVNS. Written as DNA, the CDR3 is TGTGCCAGCAGTGAATGGCGGGGACAGGACAATGAGCAGTTCTTC. Encoded protein: CASSEWRGQDNEQFF.

The V call is TRBV30, the J call TRBJ2-5; D possibly corresponds to TRBD1 (7 bases). Germline V CDR1 and CDR2: GTSNPN, SVGIG (reference sequence). V shed 0 bases and J shed 5 bases, with 13 bases lying between them. This CDR3 is built from 14 residues. CDR3 nucleotide sequence: TGTGCCTGGAGTGTCCTGCCAGGGGGGGAGACCCAGTACTTC. Residues: CAWSVLPGGETQYF.

CDR3 DNA: TGTGCCATCAGTGTTTGGCGGGAGGGCCGTCAGAGCTCCTACGAGCAGTACTTC. Its protein product is CAISVWREGRQSSYEQYF. V and J are TRBV10-3 and TRBJ2-7; TRBD2 agrees at 9 bases. This CDR3 comprises 18 residues. From germline, CDR1 is ENHRY and CDR2 SYGVKD. With 4 bases clipped from V and 0 bases from J, the junction kept 13 bases outside the gene matches.

The chain employs TRBV9 and TRBJ2-7, with D hard to call. The CDR3 is 15 residues long. V lost 0 bases to trimming and J lost 0 bases, with 10 bases between them. Germline CDR1 reads SGDLS; CDR2 reads YYNGEE. The CDR3 here is CASSVGVESSYEQYF. The CDR3 bases are TGTGCCAGCAGCGTAGGTGTAGAAAGCTCCTACGAGCAGTACTTC.

This chain uses TRBV7-9 with TRBJ2-7; 9 bases are shared with TRBD2. J gave up 1 base and V 5 bases, and 6 bases lay outside the gene matches. CDR1 is SEHNR and CDR2 is FQNEAQ in the germline V gene (reference sequence). The CDR3 is made up of 15 amino acids. The CDR3 bases are TGTGCCAGCAGCGATCTAGCGGGATCTTCCTACGAGCAGTACTTC. This sequence encodes CASSDLAGSSYEQYF.

The chain couples TRBV27 to TRBJ2-7; 13 bases fit TRBD2. CDR1 and CDR2 (germline): MNHEY, SMNVEV (reference sequence). Germline trimming cut 5 bases from V and 6 bases from J; bases unmatched to any gene: 13. CDR3 length: 17 amino acids. The CDR3 loop is CASSGLAGDVILGEQYF. The CDR3, as DNA: TGTGCCAGCAGTGGACTAGCGGGAGACGTTATATTGGGCGAGCAGTACTTC.

The V call is TRBV5-1, the J call TRBJ1-2, with a tentative D call TRBD1 (5 bases). V gave up 1 base and J gave up 4 bases, with 17 bases separating them. The CDR3 contains 16 residues. CDR1 is SGHRS, CDR2 YFSETQ, per germline. The DNA of the CDR3 is TGCGCCAGCAGCTTGTCAGTAGGGGAGGGAGGCTATGGCTACACCTTC. Its protein product is CASSLSVGEGGYGYTF. Drawing the rest from reference TRBV5-1 and TRBJ1-2, the complete variable domain is KAGVTQTPRYLIKTRGQQVTLSCSPISGHRSVSWYQQTPGQGLQFLFEYFSETQRNKGNFPGRFSGRQFSNSRSEMNVSTLELGDSALYLCASSLSVGEGGYGYTFGSGTRLTVV.

This clone has only one observation. CDR3 nucleotides: TGTGCCAGCGGACCCACAGGGGTGAATGAGCAGTTCTTC. Encoded protein: CASGPTGVNEQFF. The V and J genes are TRBV27 and TRBJ2-1; 7 nucleotides line up with TRBD1. The CDR3 runs to 13 residues. Germline values: CDR1 MNHEY, CDR2 SMNVEV (reference sequence). Trimming at V came to 8 bases and at J to 7 bases, leaving 8 bases not matched to a gene.

The V and J genes are TRBV5-6 and TRBJ1-1, with 7 bases fitting TRBD1. The CDR3 spans 18 residues. Per germline, CDR1 SGHDT and CDR2 YYEEEE. V lost 0 bases, J lost 0 bases, and 11 bases stayed unmatched. CDR3 coding DNA: TGTGCCAGCAGCTTGGTGGGACAGACAGGATTCATGAACACTGAAGCTTTCTTT. Amino acids: CASSLVGQTGFMNTEAFF. The full variable domain, completed using reference TRBV5-6 and TRBJ1-1, is DAGVTQSPTHLIKTRGQQVTLRCSPKSGHDTVSWYQQALGQGPQFIFQYYEEEERQRGNFPDRFSGHQFPNYSSELNVNALLLGDSALYLCASSLVGQTGFMNTEAFFGQGTRLTVV.

V usage is TRBV5-1 and J usage is TRBJ2-5, with 8 bases fitting TRBD1. V was pared by 1 base and J by 5 bases, with 13 bases of the junction left unmatched. Germline loops: CDR1 SGHRS, CDR2 YFSETQ. This CDR3 region has 17 residues. The CDR3 loop is CASSLMGQVGPEETQYF. In DNA, the CDR3 is TGCGCCAGCAGCTTGATGGGACAGGTAGGGCCGGAGGAGACCCAGTACTTC.

The chain combines TRBV5-8 with TRBJ1-2, with D tentatively TRBD1 (6 bases). Germline lookup yields CDR1 SGHTS and CDR2 YDEGEE. The CDR3 totals 13 residues. V was pared by 1 base and J by 4 bases, with 8 bases between. CDR3 nucleotides: TGTGCCAGCAGCTTGAGACAGGCCTATGGCTACACCTTC. This sequence encodes CASSLRQAYGYTF.

The chain is built from TRBV5-6 and TRBJ1-5; TRBD1 aligns across 9 bases. V dropped 3 bases and J dropped 0; count of bases not matched to a gene: 10. The CDR3 length is 18 residues. Germline CDR1 is SGHDT and CDR2 is YYEEEE. The CDR3 loop reads CASSYVGQGRYSNQPQHF. The CDR3 nucleotides read TGTGCCAGCAGCTATGTCGGACAGGGGAGATATAGCAATCAGCCCCAGCATTTT.

V gene TRBV4-3 combines with J gene TRBJ1-2; D is unresolved. The germline gives CDR1 LGHNA, CDR2 YSLEER. This CDR3 spans 17 amino acids. V dropped 1 base and J dropped 5 bases, with 20 bases sitting between them. The chain's CDR3 is CASSQVPGSIDGYGYTF. DNA for the CDR3: TGCGCCAGCAGCCAAGTCCCGGGGAGCATAGATGGGTATGGCTACACCTTC.